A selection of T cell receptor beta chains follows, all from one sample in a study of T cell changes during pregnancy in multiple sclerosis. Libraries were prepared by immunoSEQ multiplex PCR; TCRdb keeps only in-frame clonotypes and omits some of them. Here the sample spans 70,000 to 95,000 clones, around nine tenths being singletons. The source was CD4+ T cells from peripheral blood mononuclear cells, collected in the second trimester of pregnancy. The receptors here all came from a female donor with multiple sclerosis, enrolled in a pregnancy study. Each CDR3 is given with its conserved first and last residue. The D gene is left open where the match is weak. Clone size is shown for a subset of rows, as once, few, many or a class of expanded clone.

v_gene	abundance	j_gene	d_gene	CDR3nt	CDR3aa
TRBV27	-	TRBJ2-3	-	TGTGCCAGCAGACCGAGGGCCAGCACAGATACGCAGTATTTT	CASRPRASTDTQYF
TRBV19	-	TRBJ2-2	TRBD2	TGTGCCAGTAGTCTACTAGCGGGAGCGTTCGGGGAGCTGTTTTTT	CASSLLAGAFGELFF
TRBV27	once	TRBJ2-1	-	TGTGCCAGCAGCCAGACTAGCAATGAGCAGTTCTTC	CASSQTSNEQFF
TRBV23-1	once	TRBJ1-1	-	TGCGCCAGCAGTCAGGGCAGGGCTAACACTGAAGCTTTCTTT	CASSQGRANTEAFF
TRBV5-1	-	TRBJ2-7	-	TGCGCCAGCAGCTTGGAACAGCTCTCCTACGAGCAGTACTTC	CASSLEQLSYEQYF
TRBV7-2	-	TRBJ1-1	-	TGTGCCAGCAGCTTACTTGGCAACATGAACACTGAAGCTTTCTTT	CASSLLGNMNTEAFF
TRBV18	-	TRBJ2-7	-	TGTGCCAGCTCACCAATAGCCCTTACCTACGAGCAGTACTTC	CASSPIALTYEQYF
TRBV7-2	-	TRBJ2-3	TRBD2	TGTGCCAGCACGGGGGGGGGCCGGACAGATACGCAGTATTTT	CASTGGGRTDTQYF
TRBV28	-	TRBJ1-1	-	TGTGCCAGCAGTTCAAGTGGAGTGACTGAAGCTTTCTTT	CASSSSGVTEAFF
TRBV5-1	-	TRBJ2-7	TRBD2	TGCGCCAGCAGCGGCGGGAGATATGGGGGCTACGAGCAGTACTTC	CASSGGRYGGYEQYF
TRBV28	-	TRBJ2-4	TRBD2	TGTGCCAGCACTGGGACTAGCGGGGGCAAGTACTTC	CASTGTSGGKYF
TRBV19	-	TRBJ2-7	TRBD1	TGTGCCAGTAGTTTACGACAGGGTCGCTCCTACGAGCAGTACTTC	CASSLRQGRSYEQYF
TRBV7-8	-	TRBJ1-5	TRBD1	TGTGCCAGCAGCTTAAGGCAGGGGGATCAGCCCCAGCATTTT	CASSLRQGDQPQHF
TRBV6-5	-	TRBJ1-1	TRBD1	TGTGCCAGCAGTTACGGCAGGGGGCACACTGAAGCTTTCTTT	CASSYGRGHTEAFF
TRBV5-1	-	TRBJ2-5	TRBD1	TGCGCCAGCAGCTTCACCTTTCCGGGACAGGGGAACCCCGAGACCCAGTACTTC	CASSFTFPGQGNPETQYF
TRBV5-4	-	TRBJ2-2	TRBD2	TGTGCCAGCAGCTCGGGACTAGCGGGAGCAGAGACCGGGGAGCTGTTTTTT	CASSSGLAGAETGELFF
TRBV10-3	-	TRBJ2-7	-	TGTGCCATCAGGGAGACAGGTCTGGACGAGCAGTACTTC	CAIRETGLDEQYF
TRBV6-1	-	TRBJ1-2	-	TGTGCCAGCTGGGGACACTTAAACTATGGCTACACCTTC	CASWGHLNYGYTF
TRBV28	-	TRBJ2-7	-	TGTGCCAGCACGACACCCTCAGTTTACGAGCAGTACTTC	CASTTPSVYEQYF
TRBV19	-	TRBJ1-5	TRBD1	TGTGCCAGCGGAGACAGGGCTAGCAATCAGCCCCAGCATTTT	CASGDRASNQPQHF
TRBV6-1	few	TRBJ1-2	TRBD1	TGTGCCAGCAGTGAACAGGGGGCTGATGGCTACACCTTC	CASSEQGADGYTF
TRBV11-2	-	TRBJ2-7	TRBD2	TGTGCCAGCAGTCGCATTAGCGGGAGGTCTTACGAGCAGTACTTC	CASSRISGRSYEQYF
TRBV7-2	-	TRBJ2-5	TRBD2	TGTGCCAGCAGCTCACAAGCGGGAGGGACCCAGTACTTC	CASSSQAGGTQYF
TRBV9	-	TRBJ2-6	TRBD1	TGTGCCAGCAGCGTAGAGGGGGGACAGGTATCTGGGGCCAACGTCCTGACTTTC	CASSVEGGQVSGANVLTF
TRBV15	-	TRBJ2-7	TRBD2	TGTGCCACCAGCAGAGAAGGGACTAGCGGAGCTTACGAGCAGTACTTC	CATSREGTSGAYEQYF
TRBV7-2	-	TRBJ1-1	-	TGTGCCAGCAGCCCGGAAAGACTGAGCACTGAAGCTTTCTTT	CASSPERLSTEAFF
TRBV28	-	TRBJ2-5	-	TGTGCCAGCAGTTTCTCCGGTCAGGTCCAAGAGACCCAGTACTTC	CASSFSGQVQETQYF
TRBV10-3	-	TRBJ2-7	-	TGTGCCATCAGTGAGATAACCGGGGGCTCCTACGAGCAGTACTTC	CAISEITGGSYEQYF
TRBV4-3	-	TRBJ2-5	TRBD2	TGCGCCAGCAGCCCCGAGGGAATGACTAGCGGGGGTGTACAAGAGACCCAGTACTTC	CASSPEGMTSGGVQETQYF
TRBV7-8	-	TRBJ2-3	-	TGTGCCAGCAGCTTAGTGGGGCTTAGCACAGATACGCAGTATTTT	CASSLVGLSTDTQYF
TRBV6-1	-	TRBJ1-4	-	TGTGCCAGCAGTGTACAGGCTAATGAAAAACTGTTTTTT	CASSVQANEKLFF
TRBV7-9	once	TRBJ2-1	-	TGTGCCAGCAGCTTAGCGGGGCAGAAGTACAATGAGCAGTTCTTC	CASSLAGQKYNEQFF
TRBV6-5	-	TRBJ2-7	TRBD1	TGTGCCAGCAGTACAACCGGGACAGGGGTAGAGGAGCAGTACTTC	CASSTTGTGVEEQYF
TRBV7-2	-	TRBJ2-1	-	TGTGCCAGCAGCCCGCGGACAGCTACCTACAATGAGCAGTTCTTC	CASSPRTATYNEQFF
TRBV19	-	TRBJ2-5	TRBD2	TGTGCCAGTAGTCCCGGGACTAGCGGGCAAGAGACCCAGTACTTC	CASSPGTSGQETQYF
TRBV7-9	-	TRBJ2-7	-	TGTGCCAGCAGCTTAGCGGGGGCAGTGGGCTCCTACGAGCAGTACTTC	CASSLAGAVGSYEQYF
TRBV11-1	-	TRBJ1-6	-	TGTGCCAGCAGCATAGACTGGTCTGATTCACCCCTCCACTTT	CASSIDWSDSPLHF
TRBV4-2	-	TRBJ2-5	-	TGTGCCAGCAGCCAGACACAGGGCTTCGAGACCCAGTACTTC	CASSQTQGFETQYF
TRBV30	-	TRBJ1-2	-	TGTGCCTGGAGTCCTGGCTTCTTGGACTATGGCTACACCTTC	CAWSPGFLDYGYTF
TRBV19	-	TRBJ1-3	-	TGTGCCAGCACCCAGCCCAGGGGTTTCGGAAACACCATATATTTT	CASTQPRGFGNTIYF
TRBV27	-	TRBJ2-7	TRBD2	TGTGCCAGCAGTCGCTCCCTCCCGGGACTAGCGGGGGACTCCTACGAGCAGTACTTC	CASSRSLPGLAGDSYEQYF
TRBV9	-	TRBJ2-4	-	TGTGCCAGCAGCGTAGGAAGATCAGCGGGTCAAAACATTCAGTACTTC	CASSVGRSAGQNIQYF
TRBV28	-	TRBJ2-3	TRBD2	TGTGCCAGCAGCTTACTAGCGGGAGGAACAGATACGCAGTATTTT	CASSLLAGGTDTQYF
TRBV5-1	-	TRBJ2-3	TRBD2	TGCGCCAGCAGCTTAACCGCGGGACTAGTGTCCCGCCTAGATACGCAGTATTTT	CASSLTAGLVSRLDTQYF
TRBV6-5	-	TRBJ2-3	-	TGTGCCAGCAGGAGCGATTTCCCTGGAACAGATACGCAGTATTTT	CASRSDFPGTDTQYF
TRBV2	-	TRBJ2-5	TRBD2	TGTGCCAGTTCTAGCGGGGGAGGTGGGGAGACCCAGTACTTC	CASSSGGGGETQYF
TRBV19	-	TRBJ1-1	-	TGTGCCAGTAGTCGCCGTGAACGGGACACTGAAGCTTTCTTT	CASSRRERDTEAFF